The sequence of this T cell receptor beta chain was determined in a study of shared clonotypes between healthy human individuals. Per germline, CDR1 SGHNT and CDR2 YYREEE (reference sequence). Unmatched junction bases numbered 4, after V lost 4 bases and J lost 2 bases. The CDR3 consists of 14 residues. Findings of the study overall: Of the naive CD4 clonotypes, approximately 5% were shared across a few donors.

For this clone: The target antigen is unknown.

Clones were read by immunoSEQ multiplex PCR, and TCRdb kept only the in-frame ones, dropping some. Counted here are about 1.1 million clones, approximately 78% occurring once; the ten biggest clones make up around 0.6%. The genes are TRBV5-4 and TRBJ2-5; the match to TRBD2 covers 8 bases. Material: memory CD4+ T cells from PBMCs. Documented subset: CD45RA-negative fraction. This receptor was identified in a man between 18 and 29 years old in good health. Some clones in this sample may be carry-over from other donors' samples. CDR3 nucleotides: TGTGCCAGCAGCAACTTAGCGGGGCAAGAGACCCAGTACTTC. It encodes CASSNLAGQETQYF.